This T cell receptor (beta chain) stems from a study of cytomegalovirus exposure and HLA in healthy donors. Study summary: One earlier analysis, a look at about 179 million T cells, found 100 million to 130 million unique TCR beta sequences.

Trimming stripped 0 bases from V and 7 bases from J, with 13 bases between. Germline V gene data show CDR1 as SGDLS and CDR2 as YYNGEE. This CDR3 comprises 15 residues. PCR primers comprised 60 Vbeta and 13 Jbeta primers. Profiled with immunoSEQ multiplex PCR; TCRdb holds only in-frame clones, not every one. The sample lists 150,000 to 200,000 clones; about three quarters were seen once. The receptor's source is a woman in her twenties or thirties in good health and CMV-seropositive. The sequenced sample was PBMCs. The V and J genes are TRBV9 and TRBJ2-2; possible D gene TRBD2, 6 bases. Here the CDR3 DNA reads TGTGCCAGCAGCGTAGTGGGCGGGATTCACGGGGAGCTGTTTTTT. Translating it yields CASSVVGGIHGELFF.